The rows below give T cell receptor beta chains drawn from one sample of a study of blood T cell repertoires in COVID-19. The repertoire was sequenced with immunoSEQ multiplex PCR; TCRdb's copy has only in-frame clones and lacks some. This table has 200,000 or so clones, 70% to 90% appearing once. The sample consisted of PBMCs or T cells enriched from blood (not recorded which). Receptor source: a woman younger than 30 who had recovered from COVID-19. Each CDR3 is given with its conserved first and last residue. D genes are given only for firm matches. Only some rows state a clone size, as once, few, many or a class for expanded clones.

NA few TRBJ2-2 TRBV27 TGTGCCAGCAGTCTCACTCCCACCGGGGAGCTGTTTTTT CASSLTPTGELFF
TRBD2 NA TRBJ2-2 TRBV19 TGTGCCAGTAGTATTGCGAGCGGGGGGTATAACGCTGCCGGGGAGCTGTTTTTT CASSIASGGYNAAGELFF
NA NA TRBJ1-2 TRBV12-3/TRBV12-4 TGTGCCAGCAGTTTACCGACGGGGTATGGCTACACCTTC CASSLPTGYGYTF
NA NA TRBJ1-5 TRBV27 TGTGCCAGCATACCAGGACAGTTCCTCAATCAGCCCCAGCATTTT CASIPGQFLNQPQHF
TRBD1 NA TRBJ1-4 TRBV5-6 TGTGCCAGCAGCTTTGCGGGACAGACTAATGAAAAACTGTTTTTT CASSFAGQTNEKLFF
NA NA TRBJ2-1 TRBV27 TGTGCCAGCAGCCCTTCGAAGGGGAATGAGCAGTTCTTC CASSPSKGNEQFF
NA NA TRBJ1-1 TRBV27 TGTGCCAGCAGTTCCCCCATCGACAGGACTGAAGCTTTCTTT CASSSPIDRTEAFF
TRBD1 NA TRBJ1-3 TRBV19 TGTGCCAGTAAGGGACAGGGCGCAAACACCATATATTTT CASKGQGANTIYF
TRBD1 NA TRBJ2-1 TRBV14 TGTGCCAGCAGGCCTACAGGGGTCCAATGGTCAGGGTCCTACAATGAGCAGTTCTTC CASRPTGVQWSGSYNEQFF
TRBD2 NA TRBJ2-5 TRBV11-2 TGTGCCAGCAGCTTAGATCGACTAGCGGGGTTCGAAGAGACCCAGTACTTC CASSLDRLAGFEETQYF
TRBD2 NA TRBJ2-4 TRBV4-1 TGCGCCAGCAGCCAGGGACTAGTTCAGTACTTC CASSQGLVQYF
NA NA TRBJ2-1 TRBV7-3 TGTGCCAGCAGCTTAGCCGCGGACTACGGCAATGAGCAGTTCTTC CASSLAADYGNEQFF
NA NA TRBJ2-1 TRBV12-3/TRBV12-4 TGTGCCAGCAGTCTCAGGGTTATGCGCTTCTTC CASSLRVMRFF
NA once TRBJ2-7 TRBV7-9 TGTGCCAGCAGCTCACCCACTGGGGGGTACGAGCAGTACTTC CASSSPTGGYEQYF
NA NA TRBJ1-1 TRBV19 TGTGCCAGTAGTCTACAGGGAACGAACACTGAAGCTTTCTTT CASSLQGTNTEAFF
NA NA TRBJ1-2 TRBV30 TGTGCCTGGAGTGTAGTCCGGGTTTCTAACTATGGCTACACCTTC CAWSVVRVSNYGYTF
TRBD2 NA TRBJ2-5 TRBV27 TGTGCCAGCAGTTTACTAGCGGGGGGCCTACAAGAGACCCAGTACTTC CASSLLAGGLQETQYF
NA NA TRBJ1-5 TRBV6-1 TGTGCCAGCAGTGGCGGAGGACAGAAGGCGTTGCATCAGCCCCAGCATTTT CASSGGGQKALHQPQHF
NA NA TRBJ1-1 TRBV27 TGTGCCAGCAGTTTATACAGAGAAAGCACTGAAGCTTTCTTT CASSLYRESTEAFF
NA once TRBJ1-2 TRBV5-1 TGCGCCAGCCAGCAGGGGTCGGGTGGGGACTATGGCTACACCTTC CASQQGSGGDYGYTF
TRBD1 NA TRBJ1-5 TRBV24-1 TGTGCCACCAGTGATGGGACAGGGGAATTCAATCAGCCCCAGCATTTT CATSDGTGEFNQPQHF
TRBD2 NA TRBJ2-3 TRBV29-1 TGCAGCGTCGTACTAGCGGGGGAGGGCCGAGATACGCAGTATTTT CSVVLAGEGRDTQYF
TRBD2 once TRBJ2-1 TRBV24-1 TGTGCCACCAGTGACCCGGGGGGACCTTACAATGAGCAGTTCTTC CATSDPGGPYNEQFF
TRBD1 NA TRBJ1-1 TRBV4-2 TGTGCCAGCAGCCAAGGGGAAGGCAGGGGGGTACTGAACACTGAAGCTTTCTTT CASSQGEGRGVLNTEAFF
NA NA TRBJ1-4 TRBV3-1/TRBV3-2 TGTGCCAGCAGCCAAGACCCCGAAACGACAGATGAAAAACTGTTTTTT CASSQDPETTDEKLFF
NA NA TRBJ2-5 TRBV9 TGTGCCAGCAGCGTAGCTCGCCAGGTGGGAGAGACCCAGTACTTC CASSVARQVGETQYF
TRBD1 few TRBJ2-7 TRBV27 TGTGCCAGCAGCCAGGACAGGAACAACTACGAGCAGTACTTC CASSQDRNNYEQYF
NA NA TRBJ2-3 TRBV7-2 TGTGCCAGCAGCCCGAGAAGAACCAATACGCAGTATTTT CASSPRRTNTQYF
NA NA TRBJ1-3 TRBV5-1 TGCGCCAGCAGCTTATTTACAGGGTCTGGAAACACCATATATTTT CASSLFTGSGNTIYF
NA NA TRBJ2-7 TRBV13 TGTGCCAGCTCTAAACAGGCTTCCTACGAGCAGTACTTC CASSKQASYEQYF
TRBD1 NA TRBJ1-2 TRBV24-1 TGTGCCACCAGTGATTCTACAGGGGGCCATGGCTACACCTTC CATSDSTGGHGYTF
NA NA TRBJ1-1 TRBV7-9 TGTGCCAGCAGCGGGGGAGGAAGGACTGAAGCTTTCTTT CASSGGGRTEAFF
NA NA TRBJ1-2 TRBV19 TGTGCCAGTACCGAACCCGGACAGATGAATAGCTATGGCTACACCTTC CASTEPGQMNSYGYTF
TRBD1 NA TRBJ2-1 TRBV18 TGTGCCAGCTCACCTGGGACAGCTCGCCATGAGCAGTTCTTC CASSPGTARHEQFF
TRBD1 NA TRBJ2-7 TRBV27 TGTGCCAGCGCTCACCCCCGGGACAGGGCCTCAAGCTCCTACGAGCAGTACTTC CASAHPRDRASSSYEQYF
NA NA TRBJ1-2 TRBV19 TGTGCCAGTACCCCGGTGGTCAGGAGGGAGACTAACTATGGCTACACCTTC CASTPVVRRETNYGYTF
NA NA TRBJ2-7 TRBV30 TGTGCCTGGAGTGTATCGGGAGTCTCCTACGAGCAGTACTTC CAWSVSGVSYEQYF
TRBD1 NA TRBJ1-4 TRBV11-2 TGTGCCAGCAGCTCCTGGACAGGGTATAATGAAAAACTGTTTTTT CASSSWTGYNEKLFF
NA NA TRBJ1-1 TRBV19 TGTGCCAGTAGTATTGGGCGGGAGAACACTGAAGCTTTCTTT CASSIGRENTEAFF
NA NA TRBJ1-1 TRBV5-4 TGTGCCAGCAGCTTGCAGGCGGGCCGCGGCACTGAAGCTTTCTTT CASSLQAGRGTEAFF
TRBD2 NA TRBJ2-7 TRBV7-9 TGTGCCAGCAGCCCACTACCAGCGGGACCTACTTCCTACGAGCAGTACTTC CASSPLPAGPTSYEQYF
TRBD1 NA TRBJ2-3 TRBV9 TGTGCCAGCAGCGGGACAGGGGGCGGTTCCACAGATACGCAGTATTTT CASSGTGGGSTDTQYF
TRBD1 once TRBJ2-1 TRBV3-1/TRBV3-2 TGTGCCAGCAGCCCCGGGACAGGGAATGGCCATGAGCAGTTCTTC CASSPGTGNGHEQFF
NA NA TRBJ1-2 TRBV5-6 TGTGCCAGCAGCTTGGCGGAGGGGATGAGTGGCTACACCTTC CASSLAEGMSGYTF
TRBD2 NA TRBJ2-7 TRBV2 TGTGCCAGCAGTCCCGGTAGCGGGGTTCAGCCCTACGAGCAGTACTTC CASSPGSGVQPYEQYF
TRBD2 NA TRBJ2-7 TRBV4-1 TGCGCCAGCAGCCCCAGGACTAGCGGGGTAATCGAGCAGTACTTC CASSPRTSGVIEQYF
NA NA TRBJ1-4 TRBV6-5 TGTGCCAGCAGTATAGACAGACCAAATGAAAAACTGTTTTTT CASSIDRPNEKLFF
TRBD1 NA TRBJ2-7 TRBV28 TGTGCCAGCAGTGACCGGGACAGCGGTCGCGAGCAGTACTTC CASSDRDSGREQYF
NA NA TRBJ1-2 TRBV15 TGTGCCACCAGCAGAGAAATCCCACGAAGGGGCTATGGCTACACCTTC CATSREIPRRGYGYTF
NA NA TRBJ1-4 TRBV6-5 TGTGCCAGCAGTTACGCTAGGGGTGCAACTAATGAAAAACTGTTTTTT CASSYARGATNEKLFF
TRBD1 NA TRBJ1-4 TRBV19 TGTGCCAGTAGTAGGGGACAGGGGATGGGGGCAACTAATGAAAAACTGTTTTTT CASSRGQGMGATNEKLFF
NA NA TRBJ2-2 TRBV12-5 TGTGCTAGTGGTTTGTCCTCCACCGGGGAGCTGTTTTTT CASGLSSTGELFF
NA NA TRBJ1-6 TRBV2 TGTGCCAGCAGTGTTCAGGGGTCCTCCTATAATTCACCCCTCCACTTT CASSVQGSSYNSPLHF